Below, 26 T cell receptor beta chains from the same sample are listed, as sequenced in a study of T-cell reconstitution after alpha-beta-depleted transplantation in children. Unique molecular identifiers were incorporated when the TCRbeta library was constructed. Each CDR3 protein is one row after TCRdb ran MiXCR on the PCR reads. Of 130,000 to 150,000 distinct CDR3 sequences detected, around 10% appear once; the ten largest clones hold around 18%. Material: PBMCs, mostly from graft donor cells, obtained 180 days after TCRalphabeta/CD19-depleted stem cell transplant. These TCRs come from a female patient between 2 and 15 years old who had a stem cell transplant for congenital amegakaryocytic thrombocytopenia, so the T cells may come from the graft donor.

The chain employs TRBV5-5 and TRBJ2-7; D is perhaps TRBD2 (5 bases). Germline V lookup: CDR1 SGHKS, CDR2 YYEKEE (reference sequence). This CDR3 has 15 amino acids. V was cut by 4 bases and J by 3 bases, with 17 bases left in between. This CDR3 is CASSPGWGVRYEQYF. The CDR3 DNA follows: TGTGCCAGCAGCCCGGGGTGGGGAGTCCGCTACGAGCAGTACTTC.

This clonotype was seen a few times. The CDR3 DNA is TGTGCCAGCTCACCAACGACAGTTTCCTACAATGAGCAGTTCTTC. Translating it yields CASSPTTVSYNEQFF. The V and J genes are TRBV18 and TRBJ2-1; the D gene is possibly TRBD1 (5 bases). The ends were cut back, 2 bases at V and 1 base at J, with 9 bases in the middle. This CDR3 spans 15 amino acids. Germline V gene lookup returns CDR1 KGHSH and CDR2 LQKENI. The whole variable domain, remainder taken from reference TRBV18 and TRBJ2-1, is NAGVMQNPRHLVRRRGQEARLRCSPMKGHSHVYWYRQLPEEGLKFMVYLQKENIIDESGMPKERFSAEFPKEGPSILRIQQVVRGDSAAYFCASSPTTVSYNEQFFGPGTRLTVL.

This clonotype was seen ten or more times. CDR3 region: CASSEKAGVPYEQYF. In DNA, the CDR3 is TGTGCCAGCAGCGAAAAAGCGGGAGTTCCCTACGAGCAGTACTTC. The gene calls are TRBV7-9 and TRBJ2-7; 8 nucleotides line up with TRBD2. The ends lost 5 bases at V and 2 bases at J; junction bases unmatched: 8. The germline gives CDR1 SEHNR, CDR2 FQNEAQ (reference sequence). The CDR3 has 15 residues.

This clonotype came up many times. The rearrangement uses TRBV7-2 and TRBJ2-5, with a weak D call TRBD1 (6 bases). CDR1 is SGHTA and CDR2 is FQGNSA in the germline V gene. Trimming removed 5 bases at V and 0 bases at J, with 13 bases between. The CDR3 runs 15 residues. In nucleotides, the CDR3 is TGTGCCAGCAGCATCCCGACAGGATACCAAGAGACCCAGTACTTC. Its translation is CASSIPTGYQETQYF.

CDR3 in amino acids: CASSDNHPGNEQFF. The CDR3 coding sequence is TGTGCCAGTAGTGATAATCACCCAGGGAATGAGCAGTTCTTC. The chain is built from TRBV19 and TRBJ2-1; perhaps TRBD1 as D (5 bases). Germline lookup yields CDR1 LNHDA and CDR2 SQIVND (reference sequence). The V end was cut by 5 bases, the J end by 7 bases, with 15 bases between. The CDR3 sequence is 14 residues long.

This clonotype has ten or more counts. The chain carries TRBV12-3 or TRBV12-4 and TRBJ2-5; weak D call: TRBD2 (5 bases). Trimming pared 2 bases from V and 4 bases from J, leaving 11 bases between. The CDR3 loop spans 14 amino acids. The CDR3: CASSLSGGRETQYF. The CDR3 DNA is TGTGCCAGCAGTTTATCTGGAGGTCGAGAGACCCAGTACTTC.

The chain uses TRBV15 and TRBJ2-3, with TRBD2 matching 11 bases. The J segment lost 2 bases and the V segment lost 4 bases, leaving 5 bases of the junction unmatched. This CDR3 contains 16 residues. The germline V gene encodes CDR1 LNHNV and CDR2 YYDKDF (reference sequence). The CDR3 bases are TGTGCCACCAGCATAATAGCGGGAGGGACCACAGATACGCAGTATTTT. Translation gives CATSIIAGGTTDTQYF.

The chain joins TRBV28 to TRBJ2-1, with 8 bases that match TRBD2. With 7 bases clipped from V and 4 bases from J, the junction kept 9 bases outside the gene matches. CDR1 is MDHEN, CDR2 SYDVKM, per germline. This CDR3 has 15 amino acids. The CDR3 nucleotides are TGTGCCAGCACCTTAGGCCTAGCGGGTTACAATGAGCAGTTCTTC. This sequence encodes CASTLGLAGYNEQFF.

This clonotype was seen many times. The rearrangement links TRBV28 to TRBJ2-1; D unresolved. Germline CDR1 MDHEN, CDR2 SYDVKM. The V and J ends lost 1 base and 8 bases respectively, with 9 bases between them. The CDR3 contains 13 residues. The CDR3 reads CASSLSLGDEQFF. DNA of the CDR3: TGTGCCAGCAGTTTATCACTCGGTGATGAGCAGTTCTTC.

With regard to this clonotype: This may arise from a read error, as a much more abundant clone is one base away. The rearrangement links TRBV29-1 to TRBJ2-5, with TRBD2 identical over 14 bases. V trimming: 6 bases; J trimming: 1 base; junction bases outside the gene matches: 10. This CDR3 comprises 17 residues. Germline CDR1 SQVTM, CDR2 ANQGSEA. In DNA, the CDR3 is TGCAGCGTCCGACTGACTAGCGGGAGGGTGGGCCAAGAGACCCAGTACTTC. Its protein is CSVRLTSGRVGQETQYF. The full variable domain, rest sourced from reference TRBV29-1 and TRBJ2-5, is SAVISQKPSRDICQRGTSLTIQCQVDSQVTMMFWYRQQPGQSLTLIATANQGSEATYESGFVIDKFPISRPNLTFSTLTVSNMSPEDSSIYLCSVRLTSGRVGQETQYFGPGTRLLVL.

Concerning this clonotype: Mismatch with germline at one junction end may stem from a read error. The V gene is TRBV20-1, the J gene TRBJ1-2; D may be TRBD1 (6 bases). From germline, CDR1 is DFQATT and CDR2 SNEGSKA (reference sequence). The CDR3 is made up of 11 amino acids. The CDR3 protein is CSGRGGYGYTF. The CDR3 nucleotides are TGCAGTGGTAGAGGGGGCTATGGCTACACCTTC.

The chain couples TRBV18 to TRBJ2-5; 7 bases fit TRBD2. In germline, CDR1 is KGHSH, CDR2 LQKENI. Unmatched junction bases numbered 7, after V lost 5 bases and J lost 4 bases. The CDR3 extends over 14 amino acids. CDR3 in DNA: TGTGCCAGCTCAGCCGGGACGGGAGGAGAGACCCAGTACTTC. Residues: CASSAGTGGETQYF.

This clonotype was seen ten or more times. The chain uses TRBV28 and TRBJ2-7; D is unresolved. Germline-derived CDR1 and CDR2 are MDHEN and SYDVKM. The length of the CDR3 is 14 residues. The V and J ends lost 6 bases and 2 bases respectively, with 14 bases between them. CDR3 coding DNA: TGTGCCAGCAGCCTCACTCCTGACACCTACGAGCAGTACTTC. Translation: CASSLTPDTYEQYF.

A few counts support this clonotype. This chain joins TRBV6-2 or TRBV6-3 and TRBJ2-1, with 7 bases that match TRBD1. Germline V gene data show CDR1 as MNHEY and CDR2 as SVGEGT. The V segment lost 2 bases and the J segment 5 bases; nucleotides outside the gene matches: 3. CDR3 size: 14 residues. The CDR3 here is CASSYHRGDNEQFF. The CDR3 region has the DNA TGTGCCAGCAGTTACCACAGGGGCGACAATGAGCAGTTCTTC.

This clonotype was recorded at least ten times. The chain couples TRBV7-8 to TRBJ1-5, with 8 bases aligning to TRBD1. The V gene end was trimmed by 5 bases and the J gene end by 7 bases; junction bases not matched to a gene: 10. The CDR3 runs to 15 residues. Germline V gene lookup returns CDR1 SGHVS and CDR2 FQNEAQ. The CDR3 region is CASSPDRVGYQPQHF. The CDR3 DNA reads TGTGCCAGCAGCCCGGACAGGGTCGGATACCAGCCCCAGCATTTT.

This clonotype was detected ten times or more. The rearrangement uses TRBV12-3 or TRBV12-4 and TRBJ2-3; no clear D gene. The CDR3 covers 15 residues. Trimming left V 2 bases short and J 4 bases short, with 13 bases between. This CDR3 reads CASSLSRLGADTQYF. In DNA, the CDR3 is TGTGCCAGCAGTTTATCCCGCCTGGGCGCAGATACGCAGTATTTT.

This clonotype was observed a few times. J is TRBJ1-1 and V is TRBV3-1; 8 nucleotides line up with TRBD1. V lost 4 bases and J lost 4; bases outside the gene matches: 5. The CDR3 extends over 14 amino acids. CDR1 LGHDT and CDR2 YNNKEL come from the germline V gene (reference sequence). CDR3 region: CASSRGQGGTEAFF. CDR3 DNA: TGTGCCAGCAGCCGCGGACAGGGTGGCACTGAAGCTTTCTTT.

The sample holds many counts of this clonotype. This chain links TRBV29-1 with TRBJ2-1; D gene unclear. V shed 2 bases and J shed 1 base, with 12 bases lying between them. The length of the CDR3 is 15 residues. Per the germline V gene, CDR1 is SQVTM and CDR2 is ANQGSEA. The CDR3 sequence: CSVETAEPSYNEQFF. CDR3 sequence (DNA): TGCAGCGTTGAAACAGCCGAGCCTTCCTACAATGAGCAGTTCTTC.

Many counts were recorded for this clonotype. J is TRBJ1-2 and V is TRBV20-1, with unresolved D. The CDR3 extends over 11 amino acids. Germline values: CDR1 DFQATT, CDR2 SNEGSKA (reference sequence). As DNA, the CDR3 is TGCAAGCCCAGGCCGAACTATGGCTACACCTTC. Translated, it gives CKPRPNYGYTF.

This clonotype was counted many times. The chain recombines TRBV20-1 with TRBJ1-1; D remains unclear. CDR1 is DFQATT, CDR2 SNEGSKA, per germline (reference sequence). The CDR3 sequence is 15 residues long. The V and J ends lost 0 bases and 1 base respectively, with 12 bases between them. Written as DNA, the CDR3 is TGCAGTGCTAGAGATGGGGTAGGTGGGAACACTGAAGCTTTCTTT. This encodes CSARDGVGGNTEAFF.

This clonotype was seen more than once but under ten times. The chain uses TRBV28 and TRBJ1-6; TRBD1 agrees at 7 bases. Per the germline V gene, CDR1 is MDHEN and CDR2 is SYDVKM. The CDR3 length is 17 residues. Trimming took 3 bases from V and 3 from J; bases not matched to a gene: 8. CDR3 residues: CASSFIQGIYYNSPLHF. CDR3 nucleotides: TGTGCCAGCAGTTTTATACAGGGGATCTACTATAATTCACCCCTCCACTTT.

This clonotype was found many times. The chain combines TRBV7-2 with TRBJ2-7; 13 bases are shared with TRBD2. V lost 3 bases, J lost 6 bases, and 2 bases stayed unmatched. This CDR3 spans 14 amino acids. Germline-derived CDR1 and CDR2 are SGHTA and FQGNSA. The CDR3: CASSFGLAGAEQYF. The DNA for the CDR3 is TGTGCCAGCAGCTTCGGACTAGCGGGAGCCGAGCAGTACTTC.

This clonotype occurred many times. The chain links TRBV5-1 to TRBJ1-1, with D uncertain. The CDR3 spans 13 residues. Between the trimmed V and J ends, which lost 1 base and 1 base, there was a span of 5 bases. CDR1 is SGHRS and CDR2 is YFSETQ in the germline V gene. The CDR3: CASSLSRNTEAFF. The CDR3 bases are TGCGCCAGCAGCTTGTCCCGGAACACTGAAGCTTTCTTT.

This clonotype was counted many times. The V gene is TRBV7-9, the J gene TRBJ1-1; no firm D call. CDR3 length equals 15 residues. Germline CDR1 and CDR2: SEHNR and FQNEAQ (reference sequence). The ends were cut back, 4 bases at V and 0 bases at J, with 12 bases in the middle. CDR3 sequence reads: CASSSNSDMNTEAFF. The CDR3 region has the DNA TGTGCCAGCAGCTCAAACAGCGACATGAACACTGAAGCTTTCTTT. The whole variable domain, filled in from reference TRBV7-9 and TRBJ1-1, reads DTGVSQNPRHKITKRGQNVTFRCDPISEHNRLYWYRQTLGQGPEFLTYFQNEAQLEKSRLLSDRFSAERPKGSFSTLEIQRTEQGDSAMYLCASSSNSDMNTEAFFGQGTRLTVV.

This clonotype was seen ten or more times. The V gene is TRBV12-3 or TRBV12-4, the J gene TRBJ2-7; D is tentatively TRBD1 or TRBD2 (6 bases each). CDR3 length equals 14 residues. The V gene lost 7 bases and the J gene lost 2 bases, with 15 bases spanning the gap. CDR3 region: CASKLGGGAYEQYF. The CDR3 DNA reads as TGTGCCAGCAAGTTGGGGGGCGGGGCCTACGAGCAGTACTTC.

On this clonotype itself: It may be a read error: a sequence one base away is much more abundant. The CDR3 nucleotides are TGTGCCACCAGTACCGGACAGGGGAGTTTCGCCGGGGAGCTGTTTTTT. Protein product: CATSTGQGSFAGELFF. The chain has TRBV15 and TRBJ2-2, with 9 positions matching TRBD1. The CDR3 loop spans 16 amino acids. In germline, CDR1 is LNHNV, CDR2 YYDKDF (reference sequence). V trimming: 6 bases; J trimming: 6 bases; junction bases outside the gene matches: 11. Filled out from reference TRBV15 and TRBJ2-2, the complete variable domain reads DAMVIQNPRYQVTQFGKPVTLSCSQTLNHNVMYWYQQKSSQAPKLLFHYYDKDFNNEADTPDNFQSRRPNTSFCFLDIRSPGLGDTAMYLCATSTGQGSFAGELFFGEGSRLTVL.